This TCR beta chain was recovered during a study of control samples from healthy donors and cancer patients (dated by TCRdb to the early 2020s). The CDR3 covers 16 residues, taking in both the cysteine and the phenylalanine. Solely the CDR3 DNA is kept, with 48 bases framed from the first base. CDR1 SGHTA and CDR2 FQGNSA are derived from the germline V gene. The V and J ends are trimmed by 3 bases and 4 bases, leaving 18 bases between them. On this clone itself: Its antigen is not yet known. The record has no base qualities; no much larger clone is one base away.

Library prep was done by the immunoSEQ multiplex PCR assay. TCRdb took over this immuneACCESS table, retaining in-frame rearrangements with V and J assigned. Such tables are incomplete; in checked studies, under half of the missing clones stem from an unresolved V gene, and the remainder is unexplained. The sample yields 90,000 to 150,000 clones; 90% to 95% were counted once. Clones ranked in the top ten supply approximately 7.8% of the sample. This clonotype originated in a woman between 18 and 29 years old in good health. The sequence joins TRBV7-2 to TRBJ2-5, and perhaps TRBD2 as D gene, on 7 matching bases. The sample comprised blood. In nucleotide form, the sequence is TGTGCCAGCAGCTTTGGGGGGGGCTGGAGACCAGAGACCCAGTACTTC. It specifies CASSFGGGWRPETQYF.